The TCR beta chain described here comes from a study of shared clonotypes between healthy human individuals. TCRdb's table, derived via immunoSEQ multiplex PCR, lists solely in-frame clones and lacks some. This sample has over 75,000 clones, with 68% found just once. Germline assignment: CDR1 LNHNV and CDR2 YYDKDF (reference sequence). Trimming removed 0 bases from V and 0 bases from J, with 6 bases in between. The CDR3 runs to 15 residues. This clone was counted a single time. V and J are TRBV15 and TRBJ1-5; a weak D match, TRBD1 (5 bases). The sequencing input was memory CD8+ T cells sorted from blood. Subset noted: CD45RO+ cells pooled with CCR7-negative TemRA cells. This TCR was sampled from a man between 25 and 39 years old in good health. CDR3 bases: TGTGCCACCAGCAGAGATGGGGGTAGCAATCAGCCCCAGCATTTT. Translation: CATSRDGGSNQPQHF.